The 24 T cell receptor beta chains in this list originate from one sample, sequenced in a study of spatial heterogeneity in lung cancer (dated by TCRdb to the late 2010s). Explained via the paper, the time point label denotes: sample taken at primary tumor resection. The library was made by 5' RACE. Sequencing relied on a NextSeq 500. TCRdb trimmed the raw reads at Q25, called clones with MiXCR and kept productive beta chains. Every distinct CDR3 protein forms one entry, paired with its most common genes and DNA. Recorded for this sample are 1,700 or so distinct CDR3 sequences; approximately 15% of them occurred a single time. About a quarter of the sample goes to the ten largest clones. The sequenced sample was normal lung tissue next to the tumor, obtained at surgery. All receptors derive from a male donor with early-stage non-small cell lung cancer.

This clonotype turned up a few times. The chain couples TRBV27 to TRBJ2-2; D might be TRBD2 (5 bases). CDR3 length equals 18 residues. CDR1 MNHEY and CDR2 SMNVEV come from the germline V gene (reference sequence). Between the trimmed V and J ends, which lost 5 bases and 2 bases, there was a span of 21 bases. For the CDR3, the DNA is TGTGCCAGCAGTCCTAGGCCCCCCTGGACGGGAAACACCGGGGAGCTGTTTTTT. As protein: CASSPRPPWTGNTGELFF.

In its sample, this clonotype is medium-sized. This sequence joins TRBV4-1 and TRBJ2-3; no clear D. The V end lost 4 bases, the J end lost 1 base, and 6 bases lay between the germline ends. The germline gives CDR1 MGHRA, CDR2 YSYEKL. The CDR3 runs to 13 residues. The chain's CDR3 is CASSPIGTDTQYF. In nucleotides, the CDR3 is TGCGCCAGCAGCCCGATCGGCACAGATACGCAGTATTTT.

This clonotype is classed as medium-sized. As DNA, the CDR3 is TGTGCCAGCAGAACCAGGGGGCGAACTGAAGCTTTCTTT. It encodes CASRTRGRTEAFF. The chain joins TRBV6-5 to TRBJ1-1; 8 positions match TRBD1. The CDR3 runs 13 residues. V lost 6 bases to trimming and J lost 5 bases; unmatched junction nucleotides: 5. Germline loops: CDR1 MNHEY, CDR2 SVGAGI.

This clonotype is a singleton in its sample. Compared with germline, one end of the junction differs, possibly owing to a read error. V and J are TRBV15 and TRBJ2-3; D not resolved. In germline, CDR1 is LNHNV, CDR2 YYDKDF (reference sequence). This CDR3 has 16 amino acids. CDR3 sequence: CATGREWGSGTDTQYF. The CDR3 DNA reads as TGTGCCACCGGCAGAGAGTGGGGAAGTGGCACAGATACGCAGTATTTT. Variable domain in full (rest from reference TRBV15 and TRBJ2-3): DAMVIQNPRYQVTQFGKPVTLSCSQTLNHNVMYWYQQKSSQAPKLLFHYYDKDFNNEADTPDNFQSRRPNTSFCFLDIRSPGLGDTAMYLCATGREWGSGTDTQYFGPGTRLTVL.

This clonotype is medium-sized (0.01 to 0.1%) in the sample. V and J are TRBV24-1 and TRBJ1-5; no reliable D call. Germline V gene sequence: CDR1 KGHDR, CDR2 SFDVKD. V was trimmed by 5 bases and J by 2 bases, leaving 12 bases between them. The CDR3 length is 15 residues. The CDR3 DNA sequence: TGTGCCACCAGTGTTAGGGTCAGTTGCAATCAGCCCCAGCATTTT. Amino acids: CATSVRVSCNQPQHF.

This clonotype is medium-sized by share. This chain connects TRBV20-1 to TRBJ2-3; TRBD2 agrees at 15 bases. This CDR3 spans 18 amino acids. The ends lost 2 bases at V and 4 bases at J; junction bases unmatched: 10. Germline values: CDR1 DFQATT, CDR2 SNEGSKA (reference sequence). The CDR3 DNA reads as TGCAGTGCTAGACCGGGACTAGCGGGGGGTCGGGGCGCAGATACGCAGTATTTT. This sequence encodes CSARPGLAGGRGADTQYF.

This clonotype was seen repeatedly, ten times or more. The chain employs TRBV4-1 and TRBJ2-1; 9 nucleotides agree with TRBD2. J was trimmed by 9 bases and V by 2 bases; bases with no gene match: 17. The CDR3 has 18 amino acids. CDR1 and CDR2 (germline): MGHRA, YSYEKL. CDR3 nucleotides: TGCGCCAGCAGCCAACTCACCTCCGGGACTAGCAGCCAGAGTGAGCAGTTCTTC. This sequence encodes CASSQLTSGTSSQSEQFF.

This clonotype has only a few counts. The V call is TRBV12-3 or TRBV12-4, the J call TRBJ2-5; D is unclear. Trimming took off 7 bases at V and 5 bases at J, with 8 bases between the two ends. The CDR3 runs to 11 residues. This CDR3 is CASTAGETQYF. The CDR3 coding sequence is TGTGCCAGCACCGCCGGGGAGACCCAGTACTTC.

This clonotype is termed medium-sized. V usage is TRBV19 and J usage is TRBJ2-1; D not certain. This CDR3 spans 12 amino acids. Germline CDR1 and CDR2: LNHDA and SQIVND (reference sequence). The V gene lost 5 bases and the J gene lost 9 bases, with 11 bases spanning the gap. This chain's CDR3 is CASSPSSIEQFF. In DNA form, the CDR3 reads TGTGCCAGTAGTCCCAGTTCTATTGAGCAGTTCTTC.

The V gene is TRBV6-2 or TRBV6-3, the J gene TRBJ2-7, with D perhaps matching TRBD1 or TRBD2 (5 bases each). V was shortened by 8 bases and J by 5 bases, with 16 bases between the two germline ends. CDR3 length: 13 residues. Germline V CDR1 and CDR2: MNHEY, SVGEGT. The CDR3 bases are TGTGCCAGCGAGGGGCCCCCTTCAGACGAGCAGTACTTC. Protein product: CASEGPPSDEQYF.

There are many counts of this clonotype. The chain uses TRBV10-2 and TRBJ2-2; D might be TRBD1 (6 bases). CDR1 and CDR2 (germline): WSHSY, SAAADI. The CDR3 runs to 15 residues. V dropped 8 bases and J dropped 0 bases, with 13 bases sitting between them. The CDR3 here is CASEDRSPNTGELFF. CDR3 nucleotide sequence: TGCGCCAGCGAAGACAGGTCACCGAACACCGGGGAGCTGTTTTTT.

This clonotype was recorded a few times. The rearrangement links TRBV20-1 to TRBJ2-5; 11 positions match TRBD2. V gave up 7 bases and J gave up 2 bases; unmatched junction bases: 9. The CDR3 is 15 residues long. Germline V gene sequence: CDR1 DFQATT, CDR2 SNEGSKA (reference sequence). DNA of the CDR3: TGCAGTGTTTCGAGACTAGCGGGGACACAAGAGACCCAGTACTTC. Translating it yields CSVSRLAGTQETQYF.

By its share, this clonotype is medium-sized (0.01 to 0.1%). The rearrangement uses TRBV5-1 and TRBJ1-1, with D possibly matching TRBD1 (6 bases). The CDR3 runs to 15 residues. In germline, CDR1 is SGHRS, CDR2 YFSETQ. The V and J ends lost 0 bases and 1 base respectively, with 10 bases between them. The CDR3 is CASSLVQGANTEAFF. DNA of the CDR3: TGCGCCAGCAGCTTGGTACAGGGAGCGAACACTGAAGCTTTCTTT. Drawing the rest from reference TRBV5-1 and TRBJ1-1, the complete variable domain is KAGVTQTPRYLIKTRGQQVTLSCSPISGHRSVSWYQQTPGQGLQFLFEYFSETQRNKGNFPGRFSGRQFSNSRSEMNVSTLELGDSALYLCASSLVQGANTEAFFGQGTRLTVV.

In this sample, this clonotype is medium-sized (0.01 to 0.1%). V is TRBV27 and J is TRBJ2-7; maybe TRBD2 (5 bases). The CDR3 runs to 12 residues. The germline gives CDR1 MNHEY, CDR2 SMNVEV (reference sequence). Trimming shortened V by 5 bases and J by 1 base, and 6 bases separated the two germline ends. CDR3 nucleotides: TGTGCCAGCAGTACTAGTTCCTACGAGCAGTACTTC. Protein sequence: CASSTSSYEQYF.

This chain links TRBV14 with TRBJ1-2; no firm D call. The V end was cut by 1 base, the J end by 7 bases, with 13 bases between. Germline CDR1 is SGHDN and CDR2 is FVKESK. The CDR3 totals 14 residues. CDR3 nucleotides: TGTGCCAGCAGCCAAGGCCCGGCGGTACGTGGCTACACCTTC. Translating it yields CASSQGPAVRGYTF.

This clonotype is deemed medium-sized. The rearrangement links TRBV6-5 to TRBJ2-7; TRBD2 agrees at 11 bases. CDR1 is MNHEY and CDR2 is SVGAGI in the germline V gene. The CDR3 runs 16 residues. V lost 0 bases to trimming and J lost 4 bases; unmatched junction nucleotides: 5. CDR3 nucleotides: TGTGCCAGCAGTTACTCACTAGCGGGAGTTAGGTACGAGCAGTACTTC. Its translation is CASSYSLAGVRYEQYF.

This clonotype is classed as large. The chain uses TRBV11-1 and TRBJ2-1; no clear D. Trimming took 1 base from V and 2 from J, leaving 12 bases between them. Germline V gene lookup returns CDR1 SGHAT and CDR2 FQDESV (reference sequence). This CDR3 has 16 amino acids. The CDR3 sequence is CASSLESGGAYNEQFF. The CDR3 region has the DNA TGTGCCAGCAGCTTAGAATCTGGCGGAGCCTACAATGAGCAGTTCTTC.

This rearrangement joins TRBV6-2 or TRBV6-3 to TRBJ1-5; 7 bases agree with TRBD1. Trimming cost V 6 bases and J 5 bases; bases outside gene matches: 4. The length of the CDR3 is 13 residues. The germline CDR1 and CDR2 sequences are MNHEY and SVGEGT. CDR3 in DNA: TGTGCCAGCAGCCCCGACAGGGATCAGCCCCAGCATTTT. Residues: CASSPDRDQPQHF.

In this sample, this clonotype is large. V usage is TRBV29-1 and J usage is TRBJ1-1; no firm D call. Looked up from germline, CDR1 is SQVTM and CDR2 is ANQGSEA. Trimming took 3 bases from V and 11 from J, leaving 4 bases between them. The CDR3 is 8 residues long. The CDR3 sequence is CSVDRAFF. In DNA, the CDR3 is TGCAGCGTTGACCGGGCTTTCTTT.

This clonotype was observed at least ten times. This chain connects TRBV28 to TRBJ1-2, with D possibly being TRBD1 (6 bases). Germline V gene sequence: CDR1 MDHEN, CDR2 SYDVKM. The V gene lost 6 bases and the J gene lost 3 bases, with 20 bases spanning the gap. This CDR3 is built from 16 residues. CDR3 bases: TGTGCCAGCAGCCTTCTTGCGGGTACAGGGCACTATGGCTACACCTTC. Translation gives CASSLLAGTGHYGYTF.

This clonotype is medium-sized. The chain employs TRBV27 and TRBJ2-2; 7 bases are a match to TRBD2. The junction had 11 bases not matched to a gene; V was cut back by 8 bases and J by 5 bases. The CDR3 consists of 15 residues. The germline V gene has CDR1 MNHEY and CDR2 SMNVEV (reference sequence). CDR3 in amino acids: CASFPGGIRTGELFF. The DNA of the CDR3 is TGTGCCAGCTTCCCGGGGGGAATACGGACCGGGGAGCTGTTTTTT.

This chain connects TRBV7-2 to TRBJ1-5; tentative D call: TRBD1 (5 bases). CDR3 length: 13 amino acids. The ends were cut back, 4 bases at V and 7 bases at J, with 11 bases in the middle. Germline V lookup: CDR1 SGHTA, CDR2 FQGNSA. CDR3 DNA sequence: TGTGCCAGCAGCTCGACCAGGGAACAGCCCCAGCATTTT. Amino acids: CASSSTREQPQHF.

By share of the sample, this clonotype is medium-sized. The chain is built from TRBV18 and TRBJ2-1, with D possibly being TRBD1 (5 bases). V lost 2 bases, J lost 3 bases, and 8 bases lay in between. In germline, CDR1 is KGHSH, CDR2 LQKENI. The CDR3 has 14 residues. Here the CDR3 reads CASSPRQNYNEQFF. CDR3 sequence (DNA): TGTGCCAGCTCACCAAGACAGAACTACAATGAGCAGTTCTTC.

This clonotype was seen ten or more times. The chain uses TRBV30 and TRBJ2-5, with D possibly matching TRBD2 (6 bases). CDR3 length: 10 amino acids. Germline CDR1 is GTSNPN and CDR2 is SVGIG (reference sequence). Trimming left V 5 bases short and J 6 bases short, with 7 bases between. CDR3 sequence: CAWGGKTQYF. The CDR3 nucleotides are TGTGCCTGGGGAGGGAAGACCCAGTACTTC.